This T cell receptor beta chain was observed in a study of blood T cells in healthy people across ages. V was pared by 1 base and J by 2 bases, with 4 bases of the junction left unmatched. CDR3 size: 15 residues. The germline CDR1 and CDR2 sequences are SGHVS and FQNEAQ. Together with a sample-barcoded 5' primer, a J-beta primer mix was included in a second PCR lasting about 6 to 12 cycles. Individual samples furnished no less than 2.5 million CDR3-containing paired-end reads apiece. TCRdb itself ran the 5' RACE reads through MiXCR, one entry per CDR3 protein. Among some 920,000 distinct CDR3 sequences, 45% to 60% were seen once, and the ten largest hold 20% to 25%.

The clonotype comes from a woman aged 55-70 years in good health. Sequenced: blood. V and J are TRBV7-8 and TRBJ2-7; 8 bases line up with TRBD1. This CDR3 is CASSLEGQAAYEQYF. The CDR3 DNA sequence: TGTGCCAGCAGCTTAGAGGGACAGGCGGCCTACGAGCAGTACTTC.